This is a list of T cell receptor beta chains from one sample in a study of neoadjuvant anti-PD-1 for oral cavity cancer. Assay: immunoSEQ multiplex PCR; the TCRdb copy retains only in-frame clones and omits some. The table has approximately 13,000 clones, 60% to 80% seen once; the top ten hold around 2.3%. The specimen was PBMCs, collected after nivolumab (anti-PD-1) treatment. These receptor sequences come from a person between 40 and 80 years old with oral cavity squamous cell carcinoma. The CDR3 runs from the conserved cysteine through the conserved F or W. A D gene is named only where the DNA matches it firmly. The size entry is marked missing in some rows and otherwise reads once, few, many or a size class.

D gene: TRBD1; J gene: TRBJ1-1; clone size: NA; V gene: TRBV27; CDR3 DNA: TGTGCCAGCAGATTTCAGGGGGGTGCTGAAGCTTTCTTT; CDR3 protein: CASRFQGGAEAFF
D gene: NA; J gene: TRBJ2-1; clone size: once; V gene: TRBV9; CDR3 DNA: TGTGCCAGCAGCGTAGGCGACTCCTACAATGAGCAGTTCTTC; CDR3 protein: CASSVGDSYNEQFF
D gene: NA; J gene: TRBJ2-3; clone size: NA; V gene: TRBV5-1; CDR3 DNA: TGCGCCAGCAGCCCCACCATGGGTCAATCGGATACGCAGTATTTT; CDR3 protein: CASSPTMGQSDTQYF
D gene: TRBD2; J gene: TRBJ2-2; clone size: NA; V gene: TRBV30; CDR3 DNA: TGTGCCTCCTCGGGGCTAGCGGGTGGGGAGCTGTTTTTT; CDR3 protein: CASSGLAGGELFF
D gene: TRBD1; J gene: TRBJ2-5; clone size: NA; V gene: TRBV7-2; CDR3 DNA: TGTGCCAGCGAGCTCAGGGGGTCAGAGACCCAGTACTTC; CDR3 protein: CASELRGSETQYF
D gene: NA; J gene: TRBJ1-2; clone size: NA; V gene: TRBV11-2; CDR3 DNA: TGTGCCAGCAGCTTCGCCGGCTCAGGGGACTATGGCTACACCTTC; CDR3 protein: CASSFAGSGDYGYTF
D gene: NA; J gene: TRBJ1-1; clone size: few; V gene: TRBV27; CDR3 DNA: TGTGCCAGCAGCCCCTGGGCGTGGGGCATGAACACTGAAGCTTTCTTT; CDR3 protein: CASSPWAWGMNTEAFF
D gene: NA; J gene: TRBJ2-7; clone size: NA; V gene: TRBV29-1; CDR3 DNA: TGCAGCGTTGAAAAAACGACCGGGGCCTACGAGCAGTACTTC; CDR3 protein: CSVEKTTGAYEQYF
D gene: NA; J gene: TRBJ2-6; clone size: NA; V gene: TRBV7-9; CDR3 DNA: TGTGCCAGCAGCTTAGGGGGGAGAGGAACTGGGGCCAACGTCCTGACTTTC; CDR3 protein: CASSLGGRGTGANVLTF
D gene: TRBD1; J gene: TRBJ2-6; clone size: NA; V gene: TRBV11-2; CDR3 DNA: TGTGCCAGCAGCTTCCCACAGGGGGCAGGGGCCAACGTCCTGACTTTC; CDR3 protein: CASSFPQGAGANVLTF
D gene: NA; J gene: TRBJ2-2; clone size: NA; V gene: TRBV28; CDR3 DNA: TGTGCCAGCGGGCCGCGGACAGGGGAGCTGTTTTTT; CDR3 protein: CASGPRTGELFF
D gene: NA; J gene: TRBJ2-6; clone size: NA; V gene: TRBV6-1; CDR3 DNA: TGTGCCAGCTGGGGGGCCTGGGGGGCCAACGTCCTGACTTTC; CDR3 protein: CASWGAWGANVLTF
D gene: TRBD1; J gene: TRBJ2-2; clone size: NA; V gene: TRBV5-1; CDR3 DNA: TGCGCCAGCAGCAACCGGACAGGGGGCCGGGGCGGGGAGCTGTTTTTT; CDR3 protein: CASSNRTGGRGGELFF
D gene: TRBD1; J gene: TRBJ1-2; clone size: NA; V gene: TRBV30; CDR3 DNA: TGTGCCTGGGGCCCCGACAGGGCCCTGTTTAACTATGGCTACACCTTC; CDR3 protein: CAWGPDRALFNYGYTF
D gene: TRBD2; J gene: TRBJ2-3; clone size: NA; V gene: TRBV2; CDR3 DNA: TGTGCCAGCACGGGGAAACTTTCGAAACTAGCGGGGGACCGCACAGATACGCAGTATTTT; CDR3 protein: CASTGKLSKLAGDRTDTQYF
D gene: NA; J gene: TRBJ1-2; clone size: NA; V gene: TRBV6-5; CDR3 DNA: TGTGCCAGCACCCCCCTTGGGGGGGCTTATGGCTACACCTTC; CDR3 protein: CASTPLGGAYGYTF
D gene: TRBD2; J gene: TRBJ2-7; clone size: NA; V gene: TRBV5-6; CDR3 DNA: TGTGCCAGCAGCCTCCCCCCGGGACTAGCGGGAGGGCGATTAGAGCAGTACTTC; CDR3 protein: CASSLPPGLAGGRLEQYF
D gene: NA; J gene: TRBJ2-1; clone size: few; V gene: TRBV4-1; CDR3 DNA: TGCGCCAGCAGCCAGCTCGGATCCAGCATTGGCGAGCAGTTCTTC; CDR3 protein: CASSQLGSSIGEQFF
D gene: NA; J gene: TRBJ1-1; clone size: NA; V gene: TRBV28; CDR3 DNA: TGTGCCAGCGGTGGGGGCTGGAACACTGAAGCTTTCTTT; CDR3 protein: CASGGGWNTEAFF
D gene: NA; J gene: TRBJ2-6; clone size: NA; V gene: TRBV2; CDR3 DNA: TGTGCCAGTGGGGGGCCTGGGGCCAACGTCCTGACTTTC; CDR3 protein: CASGGPGANVLTF
D gene: TRBD1; J gene: TRBJ1-6; clone size: NA; V gene: TRBV7-2; CDR3 DNA: TGTGCCAGCAGCTTAGCAGGGGGCTTGAGTAATTCACCCCTCCACTTT; CDR3 protein: CASSLAGGLSNSPLHF
D gene: TRBD2; J gene: TRBJ2-1; clone size: NA; V gene: TRBV2; CDR3 DNA: TGTGCCAGCATCTCAATAGCGGGAGCCTACAATGAGCAGTTCTTC; CDR3 protein: CASISIAGAYNEQFF
D gene: NA; J gene: TRBJ2-4; clone size: NA; V gene: TRBV5-4; CDR3 DNA: TGTGCCAGCAGGACTGGCCGGGATGACAAAAACATTCAGTACTTC; CDR3 protein: CASRTGRDDKNIQYF
D gene: TRBD2; J gene: TRBJ2-1; clone size: NA; V gene: TRBV11-2; CDR3 DNA: TGTGCCAGCAGCACGGGGGGGCGGGGCTCCTACAATGAGCAGTTCTTC; CDR3 protein: CASSTGGRGSYNEQFF
D gene: NA; J gene: TRBJ2-1; clone size: NA; V gene: TRBV28; CDR3 DNA: TGTGCCAGCAGTTTAAGGTACAATGAGCAGTTCTTC; CDR3 protein: CASSLRYNEQFF
D gene: TRBD1; J gene: TRBJ2-7; clone size: NA; V gene: TRBV6-6; CDR3 DNA: TGTGCCAGCAGTTACTCTTATCTCGGACAGGACTACGAGCAGTACTTC; CDR3 protein: CASSYSYLGQDYEQYF
D gene: NA; J gene: TRBJ2-7; clone size: NA; V gene: TRBV30; CDR3 DNA: TGTGCCTTAGGCCGGGGCTTTGACGAGCAGTACTTC; CDR3 protein: CALGRGFDEQYF
D gene: NA; J gene: TRBJ2-3; clone size: NA; V gene: TRBV6-5; CDR3 DNA: TGTGCCAGCAGTTACTCCTACATACTCACAGATACGCAGTATTTT; CDR3 protein: CASSYSYILTDTQYF
D gene: TRBD1; J gene: TRBJ2-7; clone size: few; V gene: TRBV27; CDR3 DNA: TGTGCCAGCTCCTACAGCCCCTTCTCCGGGACAGGTATGCACTTC; CDR3 protein: CASSYSPFSGTGMHF
D gene: NA; J gene: TRBJ1-1; clone size: NA; V gene: TRBV7-9; CDR3 DNA: TGTGCCAGCAGCTTAGTCTTGAACACTGAAGCTTTCTTT; CDR3 protein: CASSLVLNTEAFF
D gene: NA; J gene: TRBJ2-7; clone size: NA; V gene: TRBV27; CDR3 DNA: TGTGCCAGCAGTTTATCTCCCAGGGCCGGCTACGAGCAGTACTTC; CDR3 protein: CASSLSPRAGYEQYF
D gene: NA; J gene: TRBJ2-2; clone size: NA; V gene: TRBV9; CDR3 DNA: TGTGCCAGCAGCGTAGGCCCCAGGGGGAACACCGGGGAGCTGTTTTTT; CDR3 protein: CASSVGPRGNTGELFF
D gene: TRBD2; J gene: TRBJ2-1; clone size: once; V gene: TRBV7-3; CDR3 DNA: TGTGCCAGCAGCTTAGTGGCGGGGGGCTCCAATGAGCAGTTCTTC; CDR3 protein: CASSLVAGGSNEQFF
D gene: TRBD2; J gene: TRBJ2-1; clone size: few; V gene: TRBV30; CDR3 DNA: TGTGCCTCCCGAGTGTTGGGAGGGCTTGAGCAGTTCTTC; CDR3 protein: CASRVLGGLEQFF
D gene: NA; J gene: TRBJ2-2; clone size: NA; V gene: TRBV6-6; CDR3 DNA: TGTGCCAGCATCGTGGTCGGGGGTGCGAACACCGGGGAGCTGTTTTTT; CDR3 protein: CASIVVGGANTGELFF
D gene: NA; J gene: TRBJ2-5; clone size: NA; V gene: TRBV19; CDR3 DNA: TGTGCCACACTAGGCCGGGGGTATGAGACCCAGTACTTC; CDR3 protein: CATLGRGYETQYF
D gene: TRBD2; J gene: TRBJ2-3; clone size: NA; V gene: TRBV5-4; CDR3 DNA: TGTGCCAGCAGCTTTAGCGGGAGCGTGAGAGATACGCAGTATTTT; CDR3 protein: CASSFSGSVRDTQYF
D gene: NA; J gene: TRBJ2-1; clone size: few; V gene: TRBV5-1; CDR3 DNA: TGCGCCAGCAGTCAGCGTCTCGGTGACAATGAGCAGTTCTTC; CDR3 protein: CASSQRLGDNEQFF
D gene: NA; J gene: TRBJ1-2; clone size: NA; V gene: TRBV28; CDR3 DNA: TGTGCCAGCAGTCGCTTAGGGGGGAACTATGGCTACACCTTC; CDR3 protein: CASSRLGGNYGYTF
D gene: NA; J gene: TRBJ1-4; clone size: few; V gene: TRBV5-1; CDR3 DNA: TGCGCCAGCAGCGTGGCGAATGAAAAACTGTTTTTT; CDR3 protein: CASSVANEKLFF
D gene: NA; J gene: TRBJ2-5; clone size: NA; V gene: TRBV6-4; CDR3 DNA: TGTGCCAGCAGTGGGGAACGGGGGCTGGAGACCCAGTACTTC; CDR3 protein: CASSGERGLETQYF